The sequence of this T cell receptor (beta chain) was determined in a study of shared clonotypes between healthy human individuals. The CDR3 consists of 18 residues. V was clipped by 6 bases and J by 0 bases; unmatched bases: 12. The germline V gene encodes CDR1 KGHSH and CDR2 LQKENI. Remarks on this clone: The antigen remains unidentified.

Profiling relied on immunoSEQ multiplex PCR, and the TCRdb table lists in-frame clones only, not all of them. The data show about 1.5 million clones, about 96% seen once. Study results and caveats: It was only blood that was sampled, and tissue repertoires likely differ.

This chain connects TRBV18 to TRBJ2-3; TRBD2 aligns across 10 bases. This clonotype was sampled from a man aged 30-40 years in good health. The material sequenced was naive CD4+ T cells sorted from blood. Documented subset: CD45RA+ positively selected. The CDR3 sequence: CASSQIRTSGSSTDTQYF. The CDR3 nucleotides read TGTGCCAGCTCTCAAATAAGGACTAGCGGTTCTAGCACAGATACGCAGTATTTT.